Listed below are T cell receptor beta chains from one sample, sequenced in a study of blood T cells in healthy people across ages. In TCRdb, the 5' RACE reads were re-called with MiXCR into one record per CDR3 protein. In the table there are over a million distinct CDR3 sequences, about 43% of which are singletons. Sequenced material: blood. The receptors derive from a woman under 30 in good health. Each CDR3 is given with its conserved first and last residue. The D gene is left open where the match is weak. The size of a clone is reported for some rows only, either as once, few or many, or as a class for expanded clones.

V	J	size	D	CDR3	DNA
TRBV28	TRBJ2-7	NA	TRBD2	CASSFGTSGLTSSSYEQYF	TGTGCCAGCAGTTTCGGGACTAGCGGCTTAACTTCTAGCTCCTACGAGCAGTACTTC
TRBV6-1	TRBJ2-3	NA	TRBD2	CASREPGLGSDTQYF	TGTGCCAGCAGGGAACCGGGACTAGGATCTGATACGCAGTATTTT
TRBV7-9	TRBJ2-5	NA	TRBD1	CASSLGQGVSETQYF	TGTGCCAGCAGCTTGGGACAGGGGGTTTCGGAGACCCAGTACTTC
TRBV15	TRBJ2-7	few	NA	CATSKTGLGYEQYF	TGTGCCACCAGCAAAACAGGGTTGGGCTACGAGCAGTACTTC
TRBV29-1	TRBJ2-3	NA	NA	CSVAPPGVGDTQYF	TGCAGCGTTGCCCCCCCCGGGGTAGGAGATACGCAGTATTTT
TRBV7-9	TRBJ1-1	NA	NA	CASSPYSNTEAFF	TGTGCCAGCAGCCCCTATTCGAACACTGAAGCTTTCTTT
TRBV20-1	TRBJ1-6	few	NA	CSAGPGTSPLHF	TGCAGTGCTGGCCCAGGGACGTCACCCCTCCACTTT
TRBV25-1	TRBJ1-4	few	NA	CASSESGGARNEKLFF	TGTGCCAGCAGTGAATCCGGGGGGGCCCGGAATGAAAAACTGTTTTTT
TRBV29-1	TRBJ2-3	many	NA	CSVDTPDTQYF	TGCAGCGTTGACACGCCCGATACGCAGTATTTT
TRBV30	TRBJ1-1	NA	NA	CRIQGLNTEAFF	TGTAGAATTCAGGGATTGAACACTGAAGCTTTCTTT
TRBV7-9	TRBJ2-7	few	TRBD1	CASSTKMTGGEYEQYF	TGTGCCAGCAGCACAAAAATGACAGGGGGCGAGTACGAGCAGTACTTC
TRBV6-1	TRBJ1-2	NA	TRBD1	CASWYRGVIDGYTF	TGTGCCAGCTGGTACAGGGGGGTGATTGATGGCTACACCTTC
TRBV5-1	TRBJ1-6	NA	TRBD1	CASSLSTDRAISPLHF	TGCGCCAGCAGCTTGTCAACGGACAGGGCGATTTCACCCCTCCACTTT
TRBV27	TRBJ2-7	NA	NA	CASSLWGDVYEQYF	TGTGCCAGCAGTTTGTGGGGGGATGTCTACGAGCAGTACTTC
TRBV9	TRBJ1-2	NA	NA	CASSVRSGGGYTF	TGTGCCAGCAGCGTAAGGTCTGGAGGGGGCTACACCTTC
TRBV20-1	TRBJ2-3	NA	NA	CSARVAREATDTQYF	TGCAGTGCTAGAGTCGCAAGAGAGGCCACAGATACGCAGTATTTT
TRBV20-1	TRBJ2-5	many	NA	CSVFPPGRRTETQYF	TGCAGTGTTTTTCCTCCGGGACGGCGAACAGAGACCCAGTACTTC
TRBV6-1	TRBJ2-7	few	TRBD1	CASSVQDRGEQYF	TGTGCCAGCAGTGTCCAGGACAGGGGCGAGCAGTACTTC
TRBV27	TRBJ2-1	few	NA	CASRGVPTHEQFF	TGTGCCAGCAGGGGGGTCCCTACACATGAGCAGTTCTTC
TRBV27	TRBJ2-3	few	TRBD1	CASSKTRDRAYADTQYF	TGTGCCAGCAGCAAGACTCGGGACAGGGCATACGCAGATACGCAGTATTTT
TRBV6-1	TRBJ2-4	few	NA	CASSAQTGNIQYF	TGTGCCAGCAGTGCCCAAACAGGAAACATTCAGTACTTC
TRBV6-1	TRBJ1-2	NA	TRBD1	CASRGQGIMGYTF	TGTGCCAGCAGGGGACAGGGGATTATGGGCTACACCTTC
TRBV20-1	TRBJ2-3	NA	TRBD1	CSAPGTGGRDTQYF	TGCAGTGCGCCCGGGACAGGCGGGCGGGATACGCAGTATTTT